The sequence of this T cell receptor (beta chain) was determined in a study of shared clonotypes between healthy human individuals. As for the study in general: Each donor's CD4 naive and CD4 memory cells filled three plates apiece, CD8 naive two, and CD8 memory one.

This clone was counted a few times. Its specificity is unknown. Other nucleotide sequences in the sample specify the same CDR3. Findings and limits, study-wide: Generally, estimated richness proved larger in naive subsets than it did in memory subsets. Several donors shared 4.5% to 6.5% of their naive CD4 clonotypes.

V shed 5 bases and J 2 bases; nucleotides not matched to a gene: 6. Germline lookup yields CDR1 MNHEY and CDR2 SMNVEV (reference sequence). This CDR3 contains 15 residues. Positively selected for CCR7, the CD45RO-negative cells used as naive CD8 cells excluded terminally differentiated effector memory CD45RA+ cells. The donor population consisted of healthy HIV-negative adults with no recent acute infections or vaccinations. Libraries were prepared by immunoSEQ multiplex PCR; TCRdb keeps only in-frame clonotypes and omits some of them. The table includes millions of clones, 90% to 95% detected once. The source is a man aged 18 to 29 in good health. Some clones in this sample may be carry-over from other donors' samples. The rearrangement joins TRBV27 to TRBJ1-5, with 7 bases identical to TRBD1. The sequenced material came from naive CD8+ T cells from PBMCs. The CDR3 spells CASSPDRVGNQPQHF. The CDR3 coding sequence is TGTGCCAGCAGTCCCGACAGGGTAGGCAATCAGCCCCAGCATTTT.